This T cell receptor (beta chain) emerged from a study of vaccination and CD4 T cells after COVID-19. This sample's treatment: approximately 11-day PBMC culture with coronavirus spike peptide pools or control peptides (ViraFEST assay). Cultured CD4+ T-cell DNA underwent Oncomine TCR Beta short-read sequencing. TCRdb reanalysed the PCR reads using MiXCR and keeps one entry per CDR3 protein. The sample carries about 10,000 distinct CDR3 sequences, about 77% recorded once. A word on this clonotype: Its antigen is unknown.

The CDR3 has 14 residues. The germline V and J ends were trimmed by 5 bases and 8 bases, with 16 bases remaining between them. Germline V gene lookup returns CDR1 MNHEY and CDR2 SMNVEV (reference sequence). Sequencing was done on a sample of CD4+ T cells from blood, cultured in vitro. The chain carries TRBV27 and TRBJ2-1, with D perhaps matching TRBD1 (6 bases). The clonotype originates from a human donor who had recovered from COVID-19. CDR3 in DNA: TGTGCCAGCAGTCCCCGTTGGGGGCGGGATGAGCAGTTCTTC. Amino acid sequence: CASSPRWGRDEQFF.